This T cell receptor (beta chain) comes out of a study of T cell repertoires in cytomegalovirus infection. Study in general: Shared public TCR beta signatures pointed to both CMV infection and a matching HLA type. Findings and caveats of the study: Totalled public TCR beta family frequency picked out people who carried CMV plus the relevant HLA. HLA-C-restricted, CMV-specific TCR beta clonotypes were dominant ex vivo.

Ten or more counts support this clonotype. The antigen is undetermined. The CDR3 sequence is 17 residues long. With 5 bases clipped from V and 0 bases from J, the junction kept 8 bases outside the gene matches. TCRdb reanalysed the reads using MiXCR and keeps one entry per CDR3 protein. This sample yields roughly 280,000 distinct CDR3 sequences, of which 9.1% are seen a single time; around 16% belongs to the top ten. The sequence came from a human donor in good health (CMV status not recorded). Some clones in this sample may be carry-over from other donors' samples. The sample was PBMCs. The chain joins TRBV12-3 or TRBV12-4 to TRBJ1-3; TRBD1 aligns across 9 bases. CDR3 sequence (DNA): TGTGCCAGCAGTACCGCGGACAGGGGAGCCTCTGGAAACACCATATATTTT. It codes for CASSTADRGASGNTIYF.